A single sample is the source of the 11 T cell receptor beta chains below, sequenced in a study of cytomegalovirus exposure and HLA in healthy donors. In the PCR, 60 Vbeta and 13 Jbeta primers were used. Data came from immunoSEQ multiplex PCR; TCRdb stores just in-frame clones and leaves some out. The sample has fewer than 150,000 clones; more than 80% are singletons. The sequenced material came from PBMCs. Receptors originate from a woman younger than 45 in good health and CMV-seropositive.

The V call is TRBV27, the J call TRBJ2-3; the D gene is possibly TRBD2 (6 bases). Trimming removed 5 bases at V and 9 bases at J, with 15 bases between. CDR1 and CDR2 (germline): MNHEY, SMNVEV (reference sequence). CDR3 length: 13 residues. As DNA, the CDR3 is TGTGCCAGCAGTCCTGGGGGGTCAGGCACGCAGTATTTT. The encoded protein is CASSPGGSGTQYF.

The rearrangement uses TRBV2 and TRBJ1-4; 8 nucleotides line up with TRBD1. The CDR3 is 15 amino acids. Germline assignment: CDR1 SNHLY and CDR2 FYNNEI. Unmatched junction bases numbered 11, after V lost 7 bases and J lost 7 bases. The CDR3 sequence: CASNGQGGQGEKLFF. In DNA, the CDR3 is TGTGCCAGCAACGGCCAAGGAGGACAGGGTGAAAAACTGTTTTTT.

The chain has TRBV2 and TRBJ1-2; D might be TRBD1 (6 bases). From germline, CDR1 is SNHLY and CDR2 FYNNEI. The CDR3 totals 14 residues. V was shortened by 2 bases and J by 3 bases, with 10 bases between the two germline ends. CDR3 region: CASSETGTDYGYTF. The CDR3 DNA reads TGTGCCAGCAGTGAAACAGGGACCGACTATGGCTACACCTTC. Looking up the rest from reference TRBV2 and TRBJ1-2 gives the full variable domain: EPEVTQTPSHQVTQMGQEVILRCVPISNHLYFYWYRQILGQKVEFLVSFYNNEISEKSEIFDDQFSVERPDGSNFTLKIRSTKLEDSAMYFCASSETGTDYGYTFGSGTRLTVV.

The rearrangement joins TRBV5-1 to TRBJ1-1, with TRBD1 identical over 10 bases. The ends lost 3 bases at V and 6 bases at J; junction bases unmatched: 8. This CDR3 is built from 15 residues. Germline lookup yields CDR1 SGHRS and CDR2 YFSETQ. The CDR3, as DNA: TGCGCCAGCAGCTACCCGACAGGGGGCAGGCCTGAAGCTTTCTTT. Its protein is CASSYPTGGRPEAFF.

The chain uses TRBV10-3 and TRBJ1-4, with D unclear. V gave up 6 bases and J gave up 8 bases, with 10 bases separating them. Germline V gene sequence: CDR1 ENHRY, CDR2 SYGVKD. This CDR3 is built from 12 residues. The CDR3 DNA reads TGTGCCATCAGCTCAGGCGGGGAAAAACTGTTTTTT. Its translation: CAISSGGEKLFF.

V usage is TRBV28 and J usage is TRBJ1-2; TRBD1 matches 7 bases. The CDR3 contains 14 residues. V lost 2 bases and J lost 8; bases outside the gene matches: 8. Germline loops: CDR1 MDHEN, CDR2 SYDVKM. The CDR3 DNA follows: TGTGCCAGCAGTTTAAGAGGGGGCGCATTGGGCTACACCTTC. Its protein product is CASSLRGGALGYTF.

The J gene is TRBJ1-1, the V gene TRBV7-9; TRBD1 matches 10 bases. The V gene end was trimmed by 4 bases and the J gene end by 8 bases; junction bases not matched to a gene: 1. The CDR3 contains 12 residues. The germline gives CDR1 SEHNR, CDR2 FQNEAQ (reference sequence). As DNA, the CDR3 is TGTGCCAGCAGCTGGGGACAGGGGGAAGCTTTCTTT. This encodes CASSWGQGEAFF.

The chain has TRBV6-6 and TRBJ2-1; D uncertain. Trimming pared 6 bases from V and 6 bases from J, leaving 12 bases between. This CDR3 comprises 13 residues. Per the germline V gene, CDR1 is MNHNY and CDR2 is SVGAGI (reference sequence). CDR3 nucleotides: TGTGCCAGCAGCTCGTCCGGGTCCAATGAGCAGTTCTTC. Amino acids: CASSSSGSNEQFF.

V is TRBV9 and J is TRBJ2-7; a weak D match, TRBD2 (6 bases). V was pared by 0 bases and J by 0 bases, with 10 bases between. CDR3 length: 15 residues. Germline CDR1 and CDR2: SGDLS and YYNGEE. CDR3 amino acids: CASSVEGGSSYEQYF. Here the CDR3 DNA reads TGTGCCAGCAGCGTAGAAGGAGGGAGCTCCTACGAGCAGTACTTC.

The V and J genes are TRBV10-3 and TRBJ2-1, with TRBD2 as a possible D gene (5 bases). Germline V CDR1 and CDR2: ENHRY, SYGVKD. There are 14 residues in the CDR3. V lost 1 base to trimming and J lost 5 bases, with 9 bases between them. The CDR3 nucleotides read TGTGCCATCAGTGAGTGGACTTCCGACAATGAGCAGTTCTTC. It specifies CAISEWTSDNEQFF.

The chain couples TRBV5-1 to TRBJ1-5, with D unresolved. The CDR3 totals 14 residues. The germline V gene encodes CDR1 SGHRS and CDR2 YFSETQ. The germline V and J ends were trimmed by 0 bases and 5 bases, with 9 bases remaining between them. The CDR3 nucleotides are TGCGCCAGCAGCTTGGGCCAGGAGGATCAGCCCCAGCATTTT. Its protein product is CASSLGQEDQPQHF.